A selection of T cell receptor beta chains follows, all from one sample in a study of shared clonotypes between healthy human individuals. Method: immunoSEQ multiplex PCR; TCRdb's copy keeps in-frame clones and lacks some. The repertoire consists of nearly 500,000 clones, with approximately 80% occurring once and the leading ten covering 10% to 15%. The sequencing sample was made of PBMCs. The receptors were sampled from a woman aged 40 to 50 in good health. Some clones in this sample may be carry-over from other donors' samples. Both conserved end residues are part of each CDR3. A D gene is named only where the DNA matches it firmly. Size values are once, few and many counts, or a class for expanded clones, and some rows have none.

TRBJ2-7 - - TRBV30 CAWSVSGTGNYEQYF TGTGCCTGGAGTGTATCGGGGACGGGGAACTACGAGCAGTACTTC
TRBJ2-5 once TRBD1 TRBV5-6 CASGLTGRETQYF TGTGCCAGCGGATTGACAGGGAGAGAGACCCAGTACTTC
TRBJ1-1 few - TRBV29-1 CSVARANTEAFF TGCAGCGTTGCCAGGGCGAACACTGAAGCTTTCTTT
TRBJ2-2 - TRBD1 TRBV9 CASSVLDRVTGELFF TGTGCCAGCAGCGTATTGGACAGGGTGACCGGGGAGCTGTTTTTT
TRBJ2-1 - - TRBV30 CAWSSGLDNEQFF TGTGCCTGGAGTTCGGGACTCGACAATGAGCAGTTCTTC
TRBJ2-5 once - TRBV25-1 CASTPLGGKETQYF TGTGCCAGCACTCCCCTGGGGGGTAAAGAGACCCAGTACTTC
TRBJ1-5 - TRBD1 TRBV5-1 CASSPGTGGLGAQHF TGCGCCAGCAGCCCCGGGACAGGGGGCCTTGGGGCCCAGCATTTT
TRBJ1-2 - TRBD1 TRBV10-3 CATGQEDNYGYTF TGTGCCACAGGACAGGAAGATAACTATGGCTACACCTTC
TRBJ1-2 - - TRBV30 CAWSVRLAGYTF TGTGCCTGGAGTGTACGATTGGCTGGCTACACCTTC
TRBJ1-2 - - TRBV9 CASSSTGPDGYTF TGTGCCAGCAGCTCCACGGGGCCAGATGGCTACACCTTC
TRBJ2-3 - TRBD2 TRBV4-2 CASSQVGSGGPSDTQYF TGTGCCAGCAGCCAAGTGGGGTCGGGAGGGCCATCAGATACGCAGTATTTT
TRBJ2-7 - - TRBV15 CATSRDRGGQQYF TGTGCCACCAGCAGAGATCGAGGGGGGCAGCAGTACTTC
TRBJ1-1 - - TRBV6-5 CASRAAGAQTEAFF TGTGCCAGCAGGGCGGCGGGGGCGCAAACTGAAGCTTTCTTT
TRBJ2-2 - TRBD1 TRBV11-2 CASSLSGTANTGELFF TGTGCCAGCAGCTTAAGTGGGACAGCGAACACCGGGGAGCTGTTTTTT
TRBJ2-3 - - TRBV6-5 CASGGGTDTQYF TGTGCCAGCGGGGGTGGCACAGATACGCAGTATTTT
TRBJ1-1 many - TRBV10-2 CASSESTRDTEAFF TGCGCCAGCAGTGAGTCGACTCGGGACACTGAAGCTTTCTTT
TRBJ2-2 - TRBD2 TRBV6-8 CASSYSITLGGLAGRRNTGELFF TGTGCCAGCAGTTACTCGATTACGCTCGGGGGACTAGCGGGCCGACGGAACACCGGGGAGCTGTTTTTT
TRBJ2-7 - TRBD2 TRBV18 CASSQTSGSIDEQYF TGTGCCAGCTCACAAACTAGCGGGAGCATCGACGAGCAGTACTTC
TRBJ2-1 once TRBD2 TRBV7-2 CASRLGTSEFF TGTGCCAGCAGGTTAGGGACTAGCGAGTTCTTC
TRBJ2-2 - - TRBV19 CASSIEGRTDHTGELFF TGTGCCAGTAGTATAGAGGGTCGAACAGACCACACCGGGGAGCTGTTTTTT
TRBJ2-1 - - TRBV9 CASSVARGLSYNEQFF TGTGCCAGCAGCGTAGCCCGAGGACTTTCCTACAATGAGCAGTTCTTC
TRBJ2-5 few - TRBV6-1 CASSEALPGRGEKTQYF TGTGCCAGCAGTGAAGCCCTCCCGGGGAGGGGGGAAAAGACCCAGTACTTC
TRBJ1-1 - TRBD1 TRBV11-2 CASSVDRWSTEAFF TGTGCCAGCAGCGTGGACAGGTGGAGCACTGAAGCTTTCTTT
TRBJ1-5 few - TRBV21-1 CASSYLGLHQPQHF TGTGCCAGCAGCTATTTGGGTCTCCATCAGCCCCAGCATTTT
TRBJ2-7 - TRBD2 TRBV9 CASSVGVAGSYEQYF TGTGCCAGCAGCGTAGGTGTAGCGGGGTCCTACGAGCAGTACTTC
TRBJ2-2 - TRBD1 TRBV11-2 CASSAPGQVYTGELFF TGTGCCAGCAGCGCACCGGGACAGGTCTACACCGGGGAGCTGTTTTTT
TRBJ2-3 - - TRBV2 CASRVTPGTTGRNF TGTGCCAGCAGAGTGACGCCCGGGACCACAGGTCGCAATTTT
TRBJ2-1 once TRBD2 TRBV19 CATAGTSGIGEQFF TGTGCCACCGCCGGGACTAGCGGGATAGGTGAGCAGTTCTTC
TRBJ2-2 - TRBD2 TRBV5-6 CASSLATGGPTGELFF TGTGCCAGCAGCTTGGCAACGGGAGGGCCTACCGGGGAGCTGTTTTTT
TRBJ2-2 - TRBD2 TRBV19 CASSTRGLASGELFF TGTGCCAGTAGTACCCGTGGACTAGCGTCCGGGGAGCTGTTTTTT
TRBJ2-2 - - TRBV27 CASSLSVTGELFF TGTGCCAGCAGTTTATCCGTCACCGGGGAGCTGTTTTTT
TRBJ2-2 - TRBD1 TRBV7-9 CASSWDRGYTGELFF TGTGCCAGCAGCTGGGACAGGGGTTATACCGGGGAGCTGTTTTTT
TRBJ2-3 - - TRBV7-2 CASSLGYNTDTQYF TGTGCCAGCAGCTTAGGCTACAACACAGATACGCAGTATTTT
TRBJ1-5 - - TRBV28 CASSRSRAPQPQHF TGTGCCAGCAGCCGTTCACGGGCTCCCCAGCCCCAGCATTTT
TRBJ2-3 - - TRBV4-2 CASSQGGVFRRYF TGTGCCAGCAGCCAAGGGGGAGTTTTTAGAAGGTATTTT
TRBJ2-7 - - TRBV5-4 CASSTYSGEQYF TGTGCCAGCAGCACTTACTCAGGCGAGCAGTACTTC
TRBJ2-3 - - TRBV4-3 CASSQEPGRTDTQYF TGCGCCAGCAGCCAAGAGCCGGGACGCACAGATACGCAGTATTTT
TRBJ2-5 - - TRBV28 CASSLGQGTETQYF TGTGCCAGCAGTTTAGGTCAGGGCACAGAGACCCAGTACTTC
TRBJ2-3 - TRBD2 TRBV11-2 CASSQTSGRVVDTQYF TGTGCCAGCAGCCAGACTAGCGGGAGGGTTGTAGATACGCAGTATTTT
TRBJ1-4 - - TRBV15 CATSRDPATNEKLFF TGTGCCACCAGCAGGGATCCCGCAACTAATGAAAAACTGTTTTTT
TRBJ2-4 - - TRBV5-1 CASSLTPGAGIQYF TGCGCCAGCAGCTTGACCCCCGGGGCAGGGATTCAGTACTTC
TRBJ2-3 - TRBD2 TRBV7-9 CASSSPAGGPIDTQYF TGTGCCAGCAGCTCGCCCGCGGGAGGGCCGATAGATACGCAGTATTTT
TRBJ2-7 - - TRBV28 CASSLSSLGWAGYEQYF TGTGCCAGCAGTTTATCCTCTTTGGGGTGGGCAGGGTACGAGCAGTACTTC
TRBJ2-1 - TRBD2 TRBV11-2 CASHLAGGRLVEQFF TGTGCCAGTCATCTAGCGGGAGGGCGGTTGGTTGAGCAGTTCTTC
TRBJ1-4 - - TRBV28 CASRNTGEKLFF TGTGCCAGCAGAAACACAGGTGAAAAACTGTTTTTT
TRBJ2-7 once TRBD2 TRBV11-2 CASSSYTGGREQYF TGTGCCAGCAGCTCTTATACGGGAGGCCGGGAGCAGTACTTC
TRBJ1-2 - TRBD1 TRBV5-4 CASSLKTGPYGYTF TGTGCCAGCAGTTTAAAGACAGGGCCCTATGGCTACACCTTC
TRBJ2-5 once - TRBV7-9 CASSLRRGAGETQYF TGTGCCAGCAGCCTAAGGAGGGGCGCGGGAGAGACCCAGTACTTC
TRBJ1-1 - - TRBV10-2 CASRGRNTEAFF TGCGCCAGCAGGGGACGGAACACTGAAGCTTTCTTT
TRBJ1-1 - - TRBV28 CASSEGTGTEAFF TGTGCCAGCAGTGAGGGAACGGGCACTGAAGCTTTCTTT
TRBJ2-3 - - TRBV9 CASSPPLAGRGDTQYF TGTGCCAGCAGCCCCCCGCTGGCGGGGAGGGGGGATACGCAGTATTTT
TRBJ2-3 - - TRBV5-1 CASSWDGFSTDTQYF TGCGCCAGCAGCTGGGACGGGTTTAGCACAGATACGCAGTATTTT
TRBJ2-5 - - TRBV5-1 CASSSPSGLGEETQYF TGCGCCAGCAGCTCGCCTTCAGGACTGGGTGAAGAGACCCAGTACTTC
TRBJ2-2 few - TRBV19 CASSIRTGSNTGELFF TGTGCCAGTAGTATACGTACTGGGTCAAACACCGGGGAGCTGTTTTTT
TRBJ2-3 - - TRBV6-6 CASSYSSVTLTDTQYF TGTGCCAGCAGTTACTCGTCTGTTACTCTTACAGATACGCAGTATTTT
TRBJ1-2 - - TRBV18 CASSPRSEQNYGYTF TGTGCCAGCTCACCTCGTTCAGAACAGAACTATGGCTACACCTTC
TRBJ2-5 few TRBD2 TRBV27 CASRLAGKGGETQYF TGTGCCAGCAGACTAGCGGGGAAGGGAGGGGAGACCCAGTACTTC
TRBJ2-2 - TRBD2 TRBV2 CASRGTSGRAGELFF TGTGCCAGCAGAGGGACTAGCGGGAGGGCCGGGGAGCTGTTTTTT
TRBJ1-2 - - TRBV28 CASSLVGTLNYGYTF TGTGCCAGCAGTTTAGTAGGGACACTTAACTATGGCTACACCTTC